This entry is about one T cell receptor (beta chain). This clone has only one observation. Its antigen is unknown. The input lacks base qualities; no much larger clone sits a single base away. The sample originates from a study of cytomegalovirus exposure and HLA in healthy donors (dated by TCRdb to the late 2010s). In terms of the full investigation: An earlier analysis of more than 550 of the donors reported around 280 Gb of sequence data and 117 million unique TCR beta sequences obtained from 150 million to 200 million T cells. Approximately 310 gigabases of sequencing data and roughly 90 million unique TCR sequences were included in an early release covering roughly 700 HLA-typed donors. Among the roughly 380 genotyped donors, about 83% belonged to the genetic ancestry cluster associated with self-reported Caucasian donors. The study aimed to test whether cataloging public T cell receptors could reveal signatures of past pathogen exposure. The study used immunosequencing to profile the T cell repertoires of 666 subjects and linked those repertoires to cytomegalovirus serostatus. Along with the roughly 710-subject first cohort, a separate validation cohort of 120 different subjects was used. To predict cytomegalovirus infection status, the study brought together high-throughput TCR immunosequencing, statistical association of individual TCRs with disease status, and machine learning. To study patterns of TCR occurrence, a later analysis re-analyzed previously published TCR beta repertoires from 650 to 750 donors and added high-resolution HLA genotyping. The later analysis used no new phenotypic data to find candidate immune exposures, relying instead on TCR beta sequences and their occurrence across donors. An earlier analysis of some 500 of the donors used high-throughput TCR beta sequencing to judge whether each TCR beta V gene segment behaved as functional or pseudogenic. Donor age, sex, ethnicity and CMV serostatus were compiled together with the repertoire data. A later genetic analysis took genome-wide SNP genotypes for 398 of the 666 donors and used that subset as a discovery cohort. Every discovery cohort repertoire had been produced on one sequencing platform. HLA typing included class I and class II loci at four-digit resolution. Typing coverage varied by locus: about 620-630 donors for A, B, C, DRB1 and DQB1; 522 for DQA1; over 600 for DPA1; around 490 for DPB1. Five DR-DQ haplotypes were treated as single units for association and clustering because of strong linkage in the cohort. Among some 400 genotyped donors of the cohort, an average of roughly 230,000 unique TCR beta nucleotide sequences was sequenced per donor, of which about 19% were non-productive. The full study reports these points: A cluster of highly shared sequence variants was judged likely to be a technical artifact of the sequencing pipeline. An earlier analysis of some 590 of the donors showed that most TCR beta V segments appeared in productive rearrangements either about 90% or about 30% of the time, which broadly matched IMGT annotations. The 87-base-pair reads could not distinguish some IMGT-functional V segments, including TRBV6-2 and TRBV6-3, so those segments were excluded. In a later analysis, TCR association rates were found to vary across HLA loci, with the most associated TCRs seen for DRB1 alleles and the fewest for HLA-C alleles. Strong co-occurrence of HLA alleles, especially DR and DQ, made assigning TCR associations to individual alleles difficult. Compared with the roughly 720-donor mean, donors in an Asian-associated ancestry cluster had fewer N-insertions in productive TCRs, according to a later genetic analysis. An association between a missense DCLRE1C variant and V-gene and J-gene trimming of TCR beta chains was found in a later genetic analysis and replicated in an independent cohort. The only immune exposure information available for the cohort was CMV serostatus. HLA typing was unavailable for some donors at each locus, so association tests used only the typed subset. Cytomegalovirus status was reported to be diagnosed by the classifier with high specificity and sensitivity in both the original and validation cohorts. Most CMV-associated TCR beta chains appeared to be HLA-restricted in a later analysis, and the HLA associations seemed to be driven largely by CMV exposure. The cohort was sequenced for TCR beta chains only, and without alpha or paired-chain data the features that could be detected were limited. Compared with equally common non-associated chains, HLA-associated TCR beta chains in a later analysis were more clonally expanded and had lower generation probabilities. In a later analysis, some 17,000 TCR beta sequences were associated with specific HLA alleles at a false discovery rate of 0.05. In vitro tests confirmed that a few of the cytomegalovirus-associated TCR beta chains recognize cytomegalovirus antigens. Across donors, most TCR sequences were observed very rarely, whereas some public TCRs were present in many individuals. The earlier analysis of fewer than 750 of the donors excluded about 16 rarely observed V segments, including chromosome 9 orphons, because counts were too low. According to the authors, the approach could potentially be generalized to other disease states and immunological phenotypes. A further reported finding was that TCR beta sequences accurately predicted the HLA-A and HLA-B alleles for most subjects in the first cohort. Presence/absence analyses assumed roughly uniform sequencing depth across donors, an assumption that may not hold. Several of the top co-occurrence clusters appeared to be linked to parvovirus B19, influenza, CMV and Epstein-Barr virus, according to a later analysis. A total of 164 TCR beta chains were listed by the study as associated with cytomegalovirus. Linkage disequilibrium might explain the correlated functional status among segregating V segments, but an unknown experimental factor could not be ruled out.

Libraries were built with the immunoSEQ multiplex PCR assay. The multiplex PCR relied on a mix of 60 forward primers for TCR Vbeta segments and 13 reverse primers for TCR Jbeta segments. The CDR3 region of rearranged TCR beta genes was amplified from genomic DNA by a multiplex PCR assay. On the Illumina HiSeq System, the amplified TCR beta libraries were sequenced as 87-base-pair reads. On the authors' methods: A later analysis counted 75 million to 100 million unique TCR beta chains across the 666 repertoires, and about 10 million of these chains were shared by at least two donors. To remove PCR and sequencing errors, raw reads were error-corrected and collapsed into unique sequences using a nearest-neighbor algorithm that merged closely related sequences. V, D and J gene segments were assigned by aligning CDR3 sequences to IMGT reference sequences. For a sequence to be retained, at least a six-nucleotide match to both a V gene segment and a J gene segment was required. A rearrangement was called productive if the CDR3 had no stop codons and remained in frame with V and J, and every other rearrangement was called non-productive. CDR3 was defined according to IMGT convention as the region running from the second conserved V-encoded cysteine to the conserved J-encoded phenylalanine. In an earlier analysis of 587 of the donors, sequences lacking an unambiguous match to a single V gene segment were excluded. In an earlier analysis of 587 of the donors, V segments were called functional above 56.7% productive rearrangements and were called segregating when the between-donor standard deviation exceeded 5%. A statistical classification framework was built to diagnose cytomegalovirus status from the catalog of TCR beta chain sequences. V and J gene assignment, in a later analysis, came from comparing TCR nucleotide sequences with IMGT/GENE-DB human TR gene sequences. The TCRdist pipeline was used in a later analysis to assign CDR3 sequences and most-parsimonious VDJ recombination scenarios. In a later analysis, every TCR beta chain was defined by the combination of its CDR3 amino acid sequence and its V-gene family, and reads without a unique V-gene family were dropped. As a way to deal with suspected cross-contamination and a sequencing artifact, a later analysis dropped over 550 nucleotide sequences that were highly shared and had low generation probability. In a later analysis, a clonal expansion index was calculated for each public chain from normalized within-repertoire ranks of inferred template counts. A later analysis computed generation probabilities with a VDJ recombination model fitted to out-of-frame rearrangements, and checked the results against IGoR. In a later analysis, hypergeometric tests were used to score TCR-TCR, TCR-HLA and TCR-CMV co-occurrence, with a repertoire-size bias correction applied to TCR pairs. To estimate false discovery rates, a later analysis permuted the HLA or CMV assignments 20 times. In a later analysis, co-occurring TCRs were grouped with DBSCAN, and TCRdist sequence similarity was added when clustering was performed within HLA-allele-positive subsets. Co-occurrence clustering excluded repertoires with fewer than 30,000 or more than 120,000 public chains, plus five with anomalous nucleotide sharing. Not all clones reach the TCRdb copy of this immuneACCESS table, which keeps in-frame sequences only. Checked studies attribute under half of the gap to unresolved V genes and leave the rest unexplained. The V and J calls and clone size were taken over from that table, and D and trimming were inferred from the DNA. Across this sample there are 100,000 to 150,000 clones, with around three quarters seen only once. The ten largest clones add up to 7.5% to 9.5% of the sample.

From the cysteine through the phenylalanine, the CDR3 covers 13 amino acids. CDR3 DNA is the only sequence kept; it has 39 bases, read in frame from the first base. V and J are truncated by 3 bases and 1 base respectively, leaving an intervening sequence of 4 bases. The CDR1 and CDR2 encoded by the germline V gene (reference sequence) are LNHDA and SQIVND. The cohort consisted of 650 to 850 healthy bone marrow donors. At the time of sampling, all cohort members were nominally healthy, though unrecorded immune exposures were likely present. The donor was CMV seropositive and belonged to the group of more than 250 seropositive cohort members. Each donor provided a peripheral blood sample, and peripheral blood mononuclear cells were used for TCR beta sequencing. The Qiagen DNeasy Blood Extraction Kit was used to extract genomic DNA from the blood cell samples.

The specimen sequenced was PBMCs. The TCR sequence derives from a young man in good health and CMV-seropositive. In this chain, TRBV19 is recombined with TRBJ2-1; the D gene is unclear. The CDR3 reads CASSIASYNEQFF. The DNA reads TGTGCCAGTAGTATCGCGTCCTACAATGAGCAGTTCTTC.